Listed below are T cell receptor beta chains from one sample, sequenced in a study of identical twins. TCRdb passed the 5' RACE reads through MiXCR, listing each CDR3 protein once. The table shows 600,000 to 850,000 distinct CDR3 sequences, with 15% to 20% occurring only once. This sample also appeared in a second study, on T cells expressing NK-cell markers.

Material: PBMCs. The receptors shown here come from a young woman in good health. Both conserved end residues are part of each CDR3. D genes are given only for firm matches. Only part of the rows carry a size: once, few, many, or a class if the clone is expanded.

v_gene	d_gene	len	j_gene	abundance	CDR3nt	CDR3aa
TRBV20-1	NA	15	TRBJ2-5	many	TGCAGTGCCAAGCCCGAGGGGGGTTTTTGGGAGACCCAGTACTTC	CSAKPEGGFWETQYF
TRBV20-1	NA	12	TRBJ1-1	NA	TGCAGTGCCAGAGCGACCCACTGGGAAGCTTTCTTT	CSARATHWEAFF
TRBV20-1	NA	13	TRBJ2-3	few	TGCAGTGCTAGTCGACCCGCCACAGATACGCAGTATTTT	CSASRPATDTQYF
TRBV7-2	TRBD2	15	TRBJ2-1	NA	TGTGCCAGCAGCTTAGTAGCGGGTATAATAGATGAGCAGTTCTTC	CASSLVAGIIDEQFF
TRBV20-1	TRBD2	15	TRBJ2-3	NA	TGCAGTGCTAGCTCTCCAGCGGGGGGCACAGATACGCAGTATTTT	CSASSPAGGTDTQYF
TRBV19	TRBD1	14	TRBJ2-7	NA	TGTGCCAGTAGAATCGGGACAGGGGACCACGAGCAGTACTTC	CASRIGTGDHEQYF
TRBV9	NA	17	TRBJ2-3	NA	TGTGCCAGCAGCGCCACCCCCGGGGGAATGAGCACAGATACGCAGTATTTT	CASSATPGGMSTDTQYF
TRBV9	TRBD2	17	TRBJ2-1	NA	TGTGCCAGCAGCGTTACCTCTAGCGGGCAATTAGCAGGTGAGCAGTTCTTC	CASSVTSSGQLAGEQFF
TRBV24-1	NA	14	TRBJ2-5	few	TGTGCCACTAGTGACTGGACGATGATGGAGACCCAGTACTTC	CATSDWTMMETQYF
TRBV11-1	NA	15	TRBJ2-3	NA	TGTGCCAGTCGAGGAGGGACAGCGAGCACAGATACGCAGTATTTT	CASRGGTASTDTQYF
TRBV29-1	NA	15	TRBJ1-2	NA	TGCAGCGTCCTACTCCTGGGACAATTAACAGGAGGCTACACCTTC	CSVLLLGQLTGGYTF
TRBV10-3	NA	14	TRBJ1-1	NA	TGTGCCATCAGTGCCGAATGGATGAACACTGAAGCTTTCTTT	CAISAEWMNTEAFF
TRBV15	NA	15	TRBJ2-7	NA	TGTGCCACCAGCAGAGATAGGAAAATACAATTCGAGCAGTACTTC	CATSRDRKIQFEQYF
TRBV27	NA	15	TRBJ2-7	few	TGTGCCAGCAGTCCGGGACACTATATCTCCTACGAGCAGTACTTC	CASSPGHYISYEQYF
TRBV12-3/TRBV12-4	TRBD2	16	TRBJ2-3	few	TGTGCCAGCAGTTCCCTGGCGAGCGGGGGGGTAGATACGCAGTATTTT	CASSSLASGGVDTQYF
TRBV5-1	TRBD2	14	TRBJ2-5	few	TGCGCCAGCAGCTTGGAATGGGAGGGAGAGACCCAGTACTTC	CASSLEWEGETQYF
TRBV10-3	NA	15	TRBJ2-5	NA	TGTGCCATCAGTGAGAGGGGCTACCCCCAAGAGACCCAGTACTTC	CAISERGYPQETQYF
TRBV10-3	TRBD1	17	TRBJ1-1	few	TGTGCCATCAGTTCAGGGACAGGGGTCGAGAGGAACACTGAAGCTTTCTTT	CAISSGTGVERNTEAFF
TRBV3-1	TRBD2	15	TRBJ2-1	NA	TGTGCCAGTCACCCCCATAGCGGGGGGCTCAATGAGCAGTTCTTC	CASHPHSGGLNEQFF
TRBV19	TRBD1	14	TRBJ1-2	many	TGTGCCAGTAGTACCCGACAGGGGGCAGGCGGCTACACCTTC	CASSTRQGAGGYTF
TRBV10-3	TRBD2	13	TRBJ2-7	NA	TGTGCCATCAGTGAGGCGGGAGTCTACGAGCAGTACTTC	CAISEAGVYEQYF
TRBV7-3	NA	14	TRBJ2-2	NA	TGTGCCAGCAGGACTAGTGTAAACACCGGGGAGCTGTTTTTT	CASRTSVNTGELFF
TRBV25-1	NA	15	TRBJ1-2	NA	TGTGCCAGTTCCAAGCCGGGAGGGGCCCAAGGCCACTACACCTTC	CASSKPGGAQGHYTF
TRBV6-1	TRBD1	16	TRBJ1-1	few	TGTGCCAGCAGATTTTCTAACAGGGGCGCGTCGGCTGAAGCTTTCTTT	CASRFSNRGASAEAFF
TRBV5-1	TRBD1	14	TRBJ1-4	NA	TGCGCCAGCAGCGCCACAGGGGCGGGGGAAAAACTGTTTTTT	CASSATGAGEKLFF
TRBV20-1	TRBD1	13	TRBJ2-3	NA	TGCAGTGCTCATATACAGGGGACAGATACGCAGTATTTT	CSAHIQGTDTQYF
TRBV10-2	TRBD2	14	TRBJ2-3	NA	TGCGCCAGCAGTGAGAGCGGGAGGGGTGATACGCAGTATTTT	CASSESGRGDTQYF
TRBV3-1	TRBD1	14	TRBJ1-2	NA	TGTGCCAGCAGCCGACAGGGGACCGGCTATGGCTACACCTTC	CASSRQGTGYGYTF
TRBV6-1	TRBD1	16	TRBJ2-3	few	TGTGCCAGCAGTGAAGCGGGGACAGGGAGAACAGATACGCAGTATTTT	CASSEAGTGRTDTQYF
TRBV20-1	NA	13	TRBJ2-5	NA	TGCAGTGCTAGAGGAGCTGGACAAGAGACCCAGTACTTC	CSARGAGQETQYF
TRBV7-2	NA	15	TRBJ2-7	once	TGTGCCAGCAGCTTAGGCTTCGCTAGCTACTACGAGCAGTACTTC	CASSLGFASYYEQYF
TRBV20-1	TRBD1	14	TRBJ2-7	NA	TGCAGTGCTTCCCGGGACAGGATGTCCTACGAGCAGTACTTC	CSASRDRMSYEQYF
TRBV7-6	NA	13	TRBJ2-7	NA	TGTGCCAGCAGGTTAGGGGGACCTAAGGAGCAGTACTTC	CASRLGGPKEQYF
TRBV29-1	NA	13	TRBJ2-7	few	TGCAGCGCCCCGGACGGAGACTCCTACGAGCAGTACTTC	CSAPDGDSYEQYF
TRBV15	NA	14	TRBJ2-1	NA	TGTGCCACCAGCAGAGCTTCTAAGGCCCCTGTTCAGTTCTTC	CATSRASKAPVQFF
TRBV5-1	TRBD1	17	TRBJ1-2	NA	TGCGCCAGCAGCCCGCGGACAGGGGGCACAGCTAACTATGGCTACACCTTC	CASSPRTGGTANYGYTF
TRBV7-2	NA	15	TRBJ2-7	few	TGTGCCAGCAGCTTAGGCGGGACGGCTACCTACGAGCAGTACTTC	CASSLGGTATYEQYF
TRBV7-3	NA	15	TRBJ2-7	many	TGTGCCAGCAGCCCTACCCCGGGACTTTCCTACGAGCAGTACTTC	CASSPTPGLSYEQYF
TRBV12-3/TRBV12-4	NA	14	TRBJ1-5	many	TGTGCCAGCAGTTTAAGCGGGGATAATCAGCCCCAGCATTTT	CASSLSGDNQPQHF
TRBV12-3/TRBV12-4	TRBD2	14	TRBJ2-7	few	TGTGCCAGCAGTTACCGGACTAGCGGGATCGAGCAGTACTTC	CASSYRTSGIEQYF
TRBV6-5	TRBD2	14	TRBJ2-5	NA	TGTGCCAGCAGTTACTCCGGGGGGGCGGAGACCCAGTACTTC	CASSYSGGAETQYF
TRBV7-2	NA	13	TRBJ2-2	NA	TGTGCCAGCAGCTCCGAGGGGCTCGGGGAGCTGTTTTTT	CASSSEGLGELFF
TRBV9	NA	12	TRBJ2-6	few	TGTGCCAGCAGCGGGGACGGTCCGATCCTGACTTTC	CASSGDGPILTF
TRBV15	NA	15	TRBJ2-4	few	TGTGCCACCAGCAGAGATCTGGGGTCGCAAAACATTCAGTACTTC	CATSRDLGSQNIQYF
TRBV12-3/TRBV12-4	NA	15	TRBJ2-5	few	TGTGCCAGCAGTGCCCTCTGGGGGACCCAAGAGACCCAGTACTTC	CASSALWGTQETQYF
TRBV20-1	NA	13	TRBJ2-5	NA	TGCAGTGCTCGCGGGACTGGTCAAGAGACCCAGTACTTC	CSARGTGQETQYF
TRBV5-1	TRBD2	17	TRBJ2-5	few	TGCGCCAGCAGCTTGGATCCTCTAGCGGGGCGGCAAGAGACCCAGTACTTC	CASSLDPLAGRQETQYF
TRBV6-1	TRBD1	14	TRBJ2-7	NA	TGTGCCAGCAGGTCCGGGACAGGGGTCTACGAGCAGTACTTC	CASRSGTGVYEQYF